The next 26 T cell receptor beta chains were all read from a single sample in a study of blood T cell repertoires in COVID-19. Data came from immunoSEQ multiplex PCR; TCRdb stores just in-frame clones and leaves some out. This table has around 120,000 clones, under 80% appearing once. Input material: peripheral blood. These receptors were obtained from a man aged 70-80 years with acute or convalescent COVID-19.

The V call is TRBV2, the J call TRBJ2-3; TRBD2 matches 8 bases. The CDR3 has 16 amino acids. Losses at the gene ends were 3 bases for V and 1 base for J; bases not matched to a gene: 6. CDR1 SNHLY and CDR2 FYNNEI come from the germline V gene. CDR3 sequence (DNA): TGTGCCAGCAGTGACACGGAACTAGCGGGCACAGATACGCAGTATTTT. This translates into CASSDTELAGTDTQYF.

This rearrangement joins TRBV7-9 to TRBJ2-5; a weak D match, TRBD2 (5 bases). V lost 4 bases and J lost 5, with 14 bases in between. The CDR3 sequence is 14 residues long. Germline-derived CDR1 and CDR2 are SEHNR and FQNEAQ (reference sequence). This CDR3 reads CASSSRTDGETQYF. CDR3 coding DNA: TGTGCCAGCAGCTCCAGGACTGACGGGGAGACCCAGTACTTC.

The CDR3 DNA is TGTGCCATCAGTGGTGGAGGGGCTGGGGATGGCTACACCTTC. Its protein is CAISGGGAGDGYTF. The chain has TRBV10-3 and TRBJ1-2, with D perhaps matching TRBD1 (5 bases). The V end was cut by 4 bases, the J end by 6 bases, with 15 bases between. In germline, CDR1 is ENHRY, CDR2 SYGVKD. The CDR3 is 14 amino acids.

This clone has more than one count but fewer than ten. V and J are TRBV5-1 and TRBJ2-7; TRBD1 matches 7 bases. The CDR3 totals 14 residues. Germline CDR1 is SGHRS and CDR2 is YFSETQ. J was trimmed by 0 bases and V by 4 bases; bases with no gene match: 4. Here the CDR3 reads CASSKGDSSYEQYF. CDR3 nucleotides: TGCGCCAGCAGCAAGGGGGACAGCTCCTACGAGCAGTACTTC.

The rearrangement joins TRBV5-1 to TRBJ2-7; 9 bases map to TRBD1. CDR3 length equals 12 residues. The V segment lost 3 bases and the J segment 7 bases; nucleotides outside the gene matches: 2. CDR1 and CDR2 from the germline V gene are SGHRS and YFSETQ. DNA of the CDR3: TGCGCCAGCAGCTCCGGGACAGGGGAGCAGTACTTC. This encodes CASSSGTGEQYF.

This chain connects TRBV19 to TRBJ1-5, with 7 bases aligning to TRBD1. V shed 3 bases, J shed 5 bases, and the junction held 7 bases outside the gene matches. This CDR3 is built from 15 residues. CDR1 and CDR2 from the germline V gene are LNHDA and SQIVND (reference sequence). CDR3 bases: TGTGCCAGTAGTATCTCCGGGACAGCCTATCAGCCCCAGCATTTT. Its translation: CASSISGTAYQPQHF.

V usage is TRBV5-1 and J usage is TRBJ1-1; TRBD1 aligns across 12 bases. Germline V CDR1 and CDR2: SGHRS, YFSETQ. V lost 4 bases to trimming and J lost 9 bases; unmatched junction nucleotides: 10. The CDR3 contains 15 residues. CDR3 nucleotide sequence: TGCGCCAGCAGCCTGGATGGGACAGGGGGCGCCCAAGCTTTCTTT. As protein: CASSLDGTGGAQAFF. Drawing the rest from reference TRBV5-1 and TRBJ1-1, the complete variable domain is KAGVTQTPRYLIKTRGQQVTLSCSPISGHRSVSWYQQTPGQGLQFLFEYFSETQRNKGNFPGRFSGRQFSNSRSEMNVSTLELGDSALYLCASSLDGTGGAQAFFGQGTRLTVV.

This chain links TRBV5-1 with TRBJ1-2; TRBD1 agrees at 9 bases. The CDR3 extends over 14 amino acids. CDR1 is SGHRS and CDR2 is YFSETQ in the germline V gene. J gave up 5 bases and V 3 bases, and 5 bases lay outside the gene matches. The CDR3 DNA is TGCGCCAGCAGCTCTCCGGGACAGGGTTATGGCTACACCTTC. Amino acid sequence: CASSSPGQGYGYTF.

This CDR3 reads CASSAQALTYEQYF. The CDR3 DNA follows: TGTGCCAGCAGCGCCCAGGCTCTAACCTACGAGCAGTACTTC. The chain uses TRBV9 and TRBJ2-7; D uncertain. The germline gives CDR1 SGDLS, CDR2 YYNGEE. Trimming stripped 3 bases from V and 2 bases from J, with 12 bases between. CDR3 length: 14 amino acids.

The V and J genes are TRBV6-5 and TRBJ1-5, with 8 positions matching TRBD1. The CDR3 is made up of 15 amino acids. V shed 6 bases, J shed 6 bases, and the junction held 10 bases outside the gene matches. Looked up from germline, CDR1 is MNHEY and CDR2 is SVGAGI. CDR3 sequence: CASSSDRGGGQPQHF. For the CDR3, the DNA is TGTGCCAGCAGCTCCGACAGGGGAGGAGGTCAGCCCCAGCATTTT.

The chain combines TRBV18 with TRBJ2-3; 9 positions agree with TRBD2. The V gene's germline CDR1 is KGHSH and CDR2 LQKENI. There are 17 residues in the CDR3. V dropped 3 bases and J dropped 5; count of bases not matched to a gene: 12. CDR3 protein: CASSPFSGGALGDTQYF. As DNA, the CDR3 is TGTGCCAGCTCACCGTTTAGCGGGGGAGCTTTAGGAGATACGCAGTATTTT.

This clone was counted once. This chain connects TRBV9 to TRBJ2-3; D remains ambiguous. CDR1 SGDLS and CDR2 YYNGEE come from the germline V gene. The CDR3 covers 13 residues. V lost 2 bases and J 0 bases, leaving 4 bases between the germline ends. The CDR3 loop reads CASSVSSTDTQYF. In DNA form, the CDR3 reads TGTGCCAGCAGCGTCAGTAGCACAGATACGCAGTATTTT.

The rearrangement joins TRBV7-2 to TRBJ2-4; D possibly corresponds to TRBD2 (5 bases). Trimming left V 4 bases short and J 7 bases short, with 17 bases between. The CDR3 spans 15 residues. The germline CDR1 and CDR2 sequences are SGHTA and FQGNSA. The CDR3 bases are TGTGCCAGCAGCTCCGGACTCCGAATAAGGAACATTCAGTACTTC. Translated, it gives CASSSGLRIRNIQYF.

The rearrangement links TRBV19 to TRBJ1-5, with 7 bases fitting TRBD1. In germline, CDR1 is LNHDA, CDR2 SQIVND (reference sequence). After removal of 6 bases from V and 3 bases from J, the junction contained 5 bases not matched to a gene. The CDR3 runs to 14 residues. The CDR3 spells CASRQGGFNQPQHF. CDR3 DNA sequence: TGTGCCAGTAGGCAGGGGGGTTTCAATCAGCCCCAGCATTTT.

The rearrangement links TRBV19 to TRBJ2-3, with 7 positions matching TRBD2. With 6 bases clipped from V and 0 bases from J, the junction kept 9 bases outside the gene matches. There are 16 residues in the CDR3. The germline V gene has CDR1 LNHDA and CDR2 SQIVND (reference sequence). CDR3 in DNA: TGTGCCAGTAGCTACCTAACAGCGGGGAGCACAGATACGCAGTATTTT. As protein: CASSYLTAGSTDTQYF.

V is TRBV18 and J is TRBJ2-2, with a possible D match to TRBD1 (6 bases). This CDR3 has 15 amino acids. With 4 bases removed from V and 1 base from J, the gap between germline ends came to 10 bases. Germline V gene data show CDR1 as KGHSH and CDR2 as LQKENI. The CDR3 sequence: CASSLQTGNTGELFF. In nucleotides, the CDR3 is TGTGCCAGCTCACTTCAGACAGGGAACACCGGGGAGCTGTTTTTT. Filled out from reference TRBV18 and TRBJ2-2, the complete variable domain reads NAGVMQNPRHLVRRRGQEARLRCSPMKGHSHVYWYRQLPEEGLKFMVYLQKENIIDESGMPKERFSAEFPKEGPSILRIQQVVRGDSAAYFCASSLQTGNTGELFFGEGSRLTVL.

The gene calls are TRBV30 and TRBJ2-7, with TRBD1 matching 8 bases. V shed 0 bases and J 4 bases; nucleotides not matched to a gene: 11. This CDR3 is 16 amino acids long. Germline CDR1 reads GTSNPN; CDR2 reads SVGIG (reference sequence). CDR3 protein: CAWSVGSGGAGYEQYF. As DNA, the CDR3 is TGTGCCTGGAGTGTAGGCTCAGGGGGCGCAGGGTACGAGCAGTACTTC.

The CDR3 DNA is TGTGCCAGCAGCAAGTCGGGACAGGGGGCGGTCAATGAGCAGTTCTTC. Its translation is CASSKSGQGAVNEQFF. The chain carries TRBV4-2 and TRBJ2-1; TRBD1 matches 12 bases. V lost 5 bases and J lost 6; bases outside the gene matches: 8. Looked up from germline, CDR1 is LGHNA and CDR2 is YNFKEQ. CDR3 length: 16 residues.

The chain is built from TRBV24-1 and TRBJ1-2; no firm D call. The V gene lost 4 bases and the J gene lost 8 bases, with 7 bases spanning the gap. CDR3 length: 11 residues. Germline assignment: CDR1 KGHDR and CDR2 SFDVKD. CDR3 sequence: CATSDPRGYTF. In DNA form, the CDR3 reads TGTGCCACCAGTGACCCCCGGGGCTACACCTTC.

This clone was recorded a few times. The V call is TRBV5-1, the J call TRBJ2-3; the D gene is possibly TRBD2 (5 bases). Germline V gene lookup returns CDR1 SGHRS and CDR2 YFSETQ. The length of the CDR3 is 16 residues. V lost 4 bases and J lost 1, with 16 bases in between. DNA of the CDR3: TGCGCCAGCAGCCCCGGGAACTATTGGGGCACAGATACGCAGTATTTT. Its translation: CASSPGNYWGTDTQYF.

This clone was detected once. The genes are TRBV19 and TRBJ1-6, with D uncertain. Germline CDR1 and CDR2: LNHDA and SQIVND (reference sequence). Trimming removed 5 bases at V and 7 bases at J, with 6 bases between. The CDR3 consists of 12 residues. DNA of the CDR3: TGTGCCAGTAGTTCTCCGAATTCACCCCTCCACTTT. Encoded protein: CASSSPNSPLHF.

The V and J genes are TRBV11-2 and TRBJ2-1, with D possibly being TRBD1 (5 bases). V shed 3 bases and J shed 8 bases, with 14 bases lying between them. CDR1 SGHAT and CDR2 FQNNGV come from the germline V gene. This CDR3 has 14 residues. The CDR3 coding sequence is TGTGCCAGCAGCTTTCATCAGGGTAGGGATGAGCAGTTCTTC. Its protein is CASSFHQGRDEQFF. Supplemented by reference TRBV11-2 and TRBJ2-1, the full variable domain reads EAGVAQSPRYKIIEKRQSVAFWCNPISGHATLYWYQQILGQGPKLLIQFQNNGVVDDSQLPKDRFSAERLKGVDSTLKIQPAKLEDSAVYLCASSFHQGRDEQFFGPGTRLTVL.

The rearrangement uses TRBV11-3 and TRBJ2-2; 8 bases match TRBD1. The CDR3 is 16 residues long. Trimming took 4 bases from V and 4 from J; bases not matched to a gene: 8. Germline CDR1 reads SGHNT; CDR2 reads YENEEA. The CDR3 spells CASSYGQGKATGELFF. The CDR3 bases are TGTGCCAGCAGCTATGGACAGGGAAAAGCCACCGGGGAGCTGTTTTTT.

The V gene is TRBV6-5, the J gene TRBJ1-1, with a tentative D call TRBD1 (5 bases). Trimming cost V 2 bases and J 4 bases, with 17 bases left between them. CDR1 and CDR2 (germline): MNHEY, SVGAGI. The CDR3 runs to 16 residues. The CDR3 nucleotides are TGTGCCAGCAGTTACCTTTTTCCCACAGGTGCCACTGAAGCTTTCTTT. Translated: CASSYLFPTGATEAFF.

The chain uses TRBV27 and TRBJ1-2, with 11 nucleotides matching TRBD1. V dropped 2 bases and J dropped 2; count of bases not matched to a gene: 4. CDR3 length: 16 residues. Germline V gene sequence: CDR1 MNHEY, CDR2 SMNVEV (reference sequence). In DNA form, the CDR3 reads TGTGCCAGCAGTTTAAAGGGACAGGGGGTAAACTATGGCTACACCTTC. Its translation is CASSLKGQGVNYGYTF.

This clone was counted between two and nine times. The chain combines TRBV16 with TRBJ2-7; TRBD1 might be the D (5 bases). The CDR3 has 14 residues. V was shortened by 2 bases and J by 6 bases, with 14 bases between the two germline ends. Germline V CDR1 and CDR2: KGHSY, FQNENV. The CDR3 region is CASSQTQGLSEQYF. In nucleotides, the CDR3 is TGTGCCAGCAGCCAAACCCAGGGATTGAGCGAGCAGTACTTC. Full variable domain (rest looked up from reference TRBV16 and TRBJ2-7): GEEVAQTPKHLVRGEGQKAKLYCAPIKGHSYVFWYQQVLKNEFKFLISFQNENVFDETGMPKERFSAKCLPNSPCSLEIQATKLEDSAVYFCASSQTQGLSEQYFGPGTRLTVT.